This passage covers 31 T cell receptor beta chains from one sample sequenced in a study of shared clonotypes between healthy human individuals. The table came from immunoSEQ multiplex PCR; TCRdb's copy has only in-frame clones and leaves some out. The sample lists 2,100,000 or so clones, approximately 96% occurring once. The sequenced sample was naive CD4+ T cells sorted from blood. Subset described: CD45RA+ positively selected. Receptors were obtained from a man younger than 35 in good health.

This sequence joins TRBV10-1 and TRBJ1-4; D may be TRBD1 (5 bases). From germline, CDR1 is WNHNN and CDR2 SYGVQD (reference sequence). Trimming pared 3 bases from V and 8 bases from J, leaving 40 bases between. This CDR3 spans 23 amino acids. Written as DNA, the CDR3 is TGCGCCAGCAGTGACTTCTACCGACCGGCCAGGGCCGCTCCCACCTCAACTAGGGAAAAACTGTTTTTT. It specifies CASSDFYRPARAAPTSTREKLFF.

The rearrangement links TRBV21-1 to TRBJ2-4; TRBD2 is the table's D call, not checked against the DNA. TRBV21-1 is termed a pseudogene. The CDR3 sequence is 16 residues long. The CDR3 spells CASSTTGVRAKNIQYF. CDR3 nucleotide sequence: TGTGCCAGCAGCACGACCGGAGTTCGGGCCAAAAACATTCAGTACTTC.

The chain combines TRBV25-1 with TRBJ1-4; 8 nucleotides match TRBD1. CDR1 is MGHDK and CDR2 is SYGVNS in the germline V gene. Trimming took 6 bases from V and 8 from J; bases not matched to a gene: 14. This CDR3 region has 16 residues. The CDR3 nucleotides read TGTGCCAGCAGCCGGGCTCAGGGGGCTGTTGGGGAAAAACTGTTTTTT. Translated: CASSRAQGAVGEKLFF.

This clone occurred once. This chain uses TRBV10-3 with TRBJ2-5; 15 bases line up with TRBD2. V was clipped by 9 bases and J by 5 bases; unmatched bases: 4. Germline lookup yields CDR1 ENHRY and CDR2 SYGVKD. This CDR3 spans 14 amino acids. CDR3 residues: CAIGTSGGIETQYF. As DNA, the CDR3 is TGTGCCATAGGGACTAGCGGGGGGATTGAGACCCAGTACTTC.

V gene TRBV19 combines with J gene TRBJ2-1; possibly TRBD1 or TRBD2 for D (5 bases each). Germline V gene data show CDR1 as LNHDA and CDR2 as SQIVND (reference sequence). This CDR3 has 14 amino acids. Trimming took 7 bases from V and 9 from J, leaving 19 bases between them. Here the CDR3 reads CASKGTVDLGEQFF. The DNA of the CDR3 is TGTGCCAGTAAGGGGACGGTGGATCTAGGTGAGCAGTTCTTC.

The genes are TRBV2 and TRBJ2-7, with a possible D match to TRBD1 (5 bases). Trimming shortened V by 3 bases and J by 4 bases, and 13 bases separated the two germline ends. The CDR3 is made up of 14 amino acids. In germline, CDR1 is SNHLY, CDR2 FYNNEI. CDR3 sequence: CASSDASGWYEQYF. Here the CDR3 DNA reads TGTGCCAGCAGTGATGCTTCAGGGTGGTACGAGCAGTACTTC.

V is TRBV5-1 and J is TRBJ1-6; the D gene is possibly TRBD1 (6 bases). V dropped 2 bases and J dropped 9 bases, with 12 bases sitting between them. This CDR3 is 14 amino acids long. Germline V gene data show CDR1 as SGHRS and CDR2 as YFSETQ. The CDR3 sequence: CASSFGDTSSPLHF. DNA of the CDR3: TGCGCCAGCAGCTTCGGGGACACAAGTTCACCCCTCCACTTT.

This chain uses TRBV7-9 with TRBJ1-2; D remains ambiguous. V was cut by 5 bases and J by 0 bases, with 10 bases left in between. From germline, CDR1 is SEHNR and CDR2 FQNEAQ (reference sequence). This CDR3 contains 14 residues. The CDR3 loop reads CASSSAGANYGYTF. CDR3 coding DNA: TGTGCCAGCAGCAGCGCGGGCGCTAACTATGGCTACACCTTC. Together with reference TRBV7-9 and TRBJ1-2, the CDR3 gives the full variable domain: DTGVSQNPRHKITKRGQNVTFRCDPISEHNRLYWYRQTLGQGPEFLTYFQNEAQLEKSRLLSDRFSAERPKGSFSTLEIQRTEQGDSAMYLCASSSAGANYGYTFGSGTRLTVV.

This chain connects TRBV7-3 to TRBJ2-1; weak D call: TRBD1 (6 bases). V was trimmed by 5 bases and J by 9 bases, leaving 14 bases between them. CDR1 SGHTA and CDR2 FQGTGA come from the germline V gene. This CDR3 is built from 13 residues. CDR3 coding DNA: TGTGCCAGCAGCGCCACAGGGTTGGCTGAGCAGTTCTTC. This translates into CASSATGLAEQFF.

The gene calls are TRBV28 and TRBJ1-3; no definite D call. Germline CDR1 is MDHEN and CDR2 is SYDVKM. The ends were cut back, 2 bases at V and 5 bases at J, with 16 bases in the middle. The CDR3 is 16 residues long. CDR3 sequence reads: CASSLDLAGDRNTIYF. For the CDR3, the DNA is TGTGCCAGCAGTTTAGACTTGGCGGGCGACCGAAACACCATATATTTT.

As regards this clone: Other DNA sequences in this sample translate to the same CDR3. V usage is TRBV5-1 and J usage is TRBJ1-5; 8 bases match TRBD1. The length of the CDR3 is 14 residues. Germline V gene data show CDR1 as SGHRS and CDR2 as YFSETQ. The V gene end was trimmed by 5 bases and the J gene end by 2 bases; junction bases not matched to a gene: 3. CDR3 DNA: TGCGCCAGCAGTCTGGACAGGGGCAATCAGCCCCAGCATTTT. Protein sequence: CASSLDRGNQPQHF.

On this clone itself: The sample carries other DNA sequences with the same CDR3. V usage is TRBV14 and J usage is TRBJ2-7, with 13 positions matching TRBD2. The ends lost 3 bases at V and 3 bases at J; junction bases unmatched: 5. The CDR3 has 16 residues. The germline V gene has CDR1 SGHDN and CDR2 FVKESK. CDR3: CASSQAGLAGVYEQYF. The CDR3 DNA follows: TGTGCCAGCAGCCAGGCAGGACTAGCGGGAGTCTACGAGCAGTACTTC.

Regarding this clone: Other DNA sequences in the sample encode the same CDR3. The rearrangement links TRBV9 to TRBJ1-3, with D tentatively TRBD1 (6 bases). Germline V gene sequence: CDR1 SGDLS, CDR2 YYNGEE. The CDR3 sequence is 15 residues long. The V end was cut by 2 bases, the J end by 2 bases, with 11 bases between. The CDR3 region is CASSVEGGTGNTIYF. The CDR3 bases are TGTGCCAGCAGCGTGGAAGGGGGAACTGGAAACACCATATATTTT. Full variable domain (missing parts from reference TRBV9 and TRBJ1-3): DSGVTQTPKHLITATGQRVTLRCSPRSGDLSVYWYQQSLDQGLQFLIQYYNGEERAKGNILERFSAQQFPDLHSELNLSSLELGDSALYFCASSVEGGTGNTIYFGEGSWLTVV.

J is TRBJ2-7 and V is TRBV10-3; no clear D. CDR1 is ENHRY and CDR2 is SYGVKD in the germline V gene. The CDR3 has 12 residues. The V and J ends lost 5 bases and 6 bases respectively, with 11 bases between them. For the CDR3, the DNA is TGTGCCATCAGTCCCCAGGCTGGCGAGCAGTACTTC. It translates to CAISPQAGEQYF.

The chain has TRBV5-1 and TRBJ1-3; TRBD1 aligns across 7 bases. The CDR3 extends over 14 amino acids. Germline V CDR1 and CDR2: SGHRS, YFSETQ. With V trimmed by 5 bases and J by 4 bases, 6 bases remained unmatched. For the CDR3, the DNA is TGCGCCAGCAGTTCCGGGACAGCAGGAAACACCATATATTTT. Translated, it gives CASSSGTAGNTIYF.

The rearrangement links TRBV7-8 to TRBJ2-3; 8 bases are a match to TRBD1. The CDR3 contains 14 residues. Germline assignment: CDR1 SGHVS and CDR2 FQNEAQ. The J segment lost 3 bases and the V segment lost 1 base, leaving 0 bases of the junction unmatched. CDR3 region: CASSLDRGTDTQYF. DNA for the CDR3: TGTGCCAGCAGCTTAGACAGGGGGACAGATACGCAGTATTTT.

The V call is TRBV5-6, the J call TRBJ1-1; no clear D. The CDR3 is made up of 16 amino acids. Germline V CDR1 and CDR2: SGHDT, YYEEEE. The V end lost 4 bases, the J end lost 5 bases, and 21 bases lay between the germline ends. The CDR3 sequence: CASSPGPGESSTEAFF. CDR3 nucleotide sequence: TGTGCCAGCAGCCCAGGACCGGGCGAGTCGAGTACTGAAGCTTTCTTT.

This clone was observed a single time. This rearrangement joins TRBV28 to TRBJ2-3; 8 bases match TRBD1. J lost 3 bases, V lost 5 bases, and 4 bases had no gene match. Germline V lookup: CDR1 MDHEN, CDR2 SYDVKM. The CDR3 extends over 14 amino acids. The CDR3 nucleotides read TGTGCCAGCAGTGCGGACAGGGTAACAGATACGCAGTATTTT. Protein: CASSADRVTDTQYF.

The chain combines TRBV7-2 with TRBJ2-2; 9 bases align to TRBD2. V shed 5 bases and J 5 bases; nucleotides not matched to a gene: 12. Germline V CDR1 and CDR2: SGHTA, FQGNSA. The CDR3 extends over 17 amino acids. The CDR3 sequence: CASSPGTLAGDTGELFF. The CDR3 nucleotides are TGTGCCAGCAGCCCAGGGACGTTAGCGGGAGATACCGGGGAGCTGTTTTTT. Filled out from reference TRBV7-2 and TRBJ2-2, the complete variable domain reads GAGVSQSPSNKVTEKGKDVELRCDPISGHTALYWYRQSLGQGLEFLIYFQGNSAPDKSGLPSDRFSAERTGGSVSTLTIQRTQQEDSAVYLCASSPGTLAGDTGELFFGEGSRLTVL.

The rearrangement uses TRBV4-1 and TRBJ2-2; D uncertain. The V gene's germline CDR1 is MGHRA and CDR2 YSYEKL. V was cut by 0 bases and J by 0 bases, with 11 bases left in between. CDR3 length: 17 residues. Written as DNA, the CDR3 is TGCGCCAGCAGCCAAGAAATCCGCAGACCGAACACCGGGGAGCTGTTTTTT. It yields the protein CASSQEIRRPNTGELFF.

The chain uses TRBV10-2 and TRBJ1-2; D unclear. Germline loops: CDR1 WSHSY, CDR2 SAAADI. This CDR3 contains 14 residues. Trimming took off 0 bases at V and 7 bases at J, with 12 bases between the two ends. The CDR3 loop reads CASSESQEVFGYTF. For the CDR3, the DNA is TGCGCCAGCAGTGAGTCTCAGGAGGTCTTTGGCTACACCTTC.

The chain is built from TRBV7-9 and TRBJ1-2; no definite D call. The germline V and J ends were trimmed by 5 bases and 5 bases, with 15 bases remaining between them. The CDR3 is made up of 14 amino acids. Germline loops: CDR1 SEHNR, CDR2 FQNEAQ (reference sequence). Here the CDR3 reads CASSPRTRHYGYTF. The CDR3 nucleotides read TGTGCCAGCAGCCCTAGGACTCGACATTATGGCTACACCTTC. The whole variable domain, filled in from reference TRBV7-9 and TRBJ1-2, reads DTGVSQNPRHKITKRGQNVTFRCDPISEHNRLYWYRQTLGQGPEFLTYFQNEAQLEKSRLLSDRFSAERPKGSFSTLEIQRTEQGDSAMYLCASSPRTRHYGYTFGSGTRLTVV.

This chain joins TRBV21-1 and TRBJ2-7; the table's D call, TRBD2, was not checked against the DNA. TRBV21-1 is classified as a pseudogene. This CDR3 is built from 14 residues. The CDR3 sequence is CASSSGTRTYEQYF. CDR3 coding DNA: TGTGCCAGCAGCTCCGGGACTCGGACCTACGAGCAGTACTTC.

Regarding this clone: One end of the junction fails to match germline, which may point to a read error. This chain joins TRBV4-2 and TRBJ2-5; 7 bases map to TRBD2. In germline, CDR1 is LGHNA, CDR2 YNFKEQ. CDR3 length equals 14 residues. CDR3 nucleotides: TGTGCCAGCAGCCACGGACTAGGGGAAGAGAGCCAGTACTTC. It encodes CASSHGLGEESQYF.

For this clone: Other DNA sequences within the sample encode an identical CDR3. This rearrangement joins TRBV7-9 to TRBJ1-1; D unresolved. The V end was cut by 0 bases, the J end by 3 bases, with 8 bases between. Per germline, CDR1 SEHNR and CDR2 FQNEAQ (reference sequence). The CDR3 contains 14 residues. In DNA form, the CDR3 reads TGTGCCAGCAGCTTAGCGGGCTCGTACACTGAAGCTTTCTTT. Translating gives CASSLAGSYTEAFF.

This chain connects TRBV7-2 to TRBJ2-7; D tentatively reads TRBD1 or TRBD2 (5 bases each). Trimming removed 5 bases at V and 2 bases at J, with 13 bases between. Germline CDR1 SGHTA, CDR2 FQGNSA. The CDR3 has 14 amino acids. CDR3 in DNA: TGTGCCAGCAGCGGGACCGGGGAACCCTACGAGCAGTACTTC. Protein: CASSGTGEPYEQYF.

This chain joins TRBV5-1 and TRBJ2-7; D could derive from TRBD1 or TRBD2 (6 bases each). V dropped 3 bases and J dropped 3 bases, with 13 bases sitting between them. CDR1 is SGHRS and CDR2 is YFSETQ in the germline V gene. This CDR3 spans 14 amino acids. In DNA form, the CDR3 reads TGCGCCAGCAGCTCACAGGGAGGAAACTACGAGCAGTACTTC. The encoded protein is CASSSQGGNYEQYF.

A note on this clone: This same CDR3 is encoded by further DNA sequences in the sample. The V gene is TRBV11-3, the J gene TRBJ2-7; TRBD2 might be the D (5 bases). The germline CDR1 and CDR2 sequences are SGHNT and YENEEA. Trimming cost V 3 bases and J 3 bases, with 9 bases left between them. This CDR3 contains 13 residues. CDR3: CASSLRSGYEQYF. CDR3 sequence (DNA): TGTGCCAGCAGCTTGAGGAGCGGCTACGAGCAGTACTTC.

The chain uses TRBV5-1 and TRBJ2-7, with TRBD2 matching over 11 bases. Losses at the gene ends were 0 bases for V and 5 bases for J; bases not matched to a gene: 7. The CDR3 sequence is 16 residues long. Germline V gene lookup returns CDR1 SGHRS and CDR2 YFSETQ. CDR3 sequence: CASSLGSTSGSNEQYF. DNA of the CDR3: TGCGCCAGCAGCTTGGGCTCTACTAGCGGGAGTAACGAGCAGTACTTC.

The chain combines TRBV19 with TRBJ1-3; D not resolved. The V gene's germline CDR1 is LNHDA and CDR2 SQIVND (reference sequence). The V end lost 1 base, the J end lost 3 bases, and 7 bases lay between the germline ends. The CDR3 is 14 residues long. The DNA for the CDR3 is TGTGCCAGTAGTATAGGGTGGAATGGAAACACCATATATTTT. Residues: CASSIGWNGNTIYF. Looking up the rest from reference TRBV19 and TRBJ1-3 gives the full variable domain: DGGITQSPKYLFRKEGQNVTLSCEQNLNHDAMYWYRQDPGQGLRLIYYSQIVNDFQKGDIAEGYSVSREKKESFPLTVTSAQKNPTAFYLCASSIGWNGNTIYFGEGSWLTVV.

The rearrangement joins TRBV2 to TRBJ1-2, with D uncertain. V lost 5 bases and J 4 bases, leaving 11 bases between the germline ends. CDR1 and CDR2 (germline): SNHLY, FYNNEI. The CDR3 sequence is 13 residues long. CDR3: CASSILVGYGYTF. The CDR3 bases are TGTGCCAGCAGTATCTTGGTGGGCTATGGCTACACCTTC.